This TCR beta chain derives from a study of T cell responses to AZD1222 COVID-19 vaccine. Turning to the study itself: Second-dose groups at about 4 or about 12 weeks were pooled. Broader study findings: Seropositive AZD1222 recipients at baseline numbered only five or six. Donors were mostly white British, more females; clonal diversity possibly underestimated.

TCRdb's copy holds only in-frame clones and misses some; the assay was immunoSEQ multiplex PCR. Among over 110,000 clones, under 95% were seen once, and the ten largest hold 5.1%. V was cut by 0 bases and J by 2 bases, with 8 bases left in between. The CDR3 is made up of 14 amino acids. CDR1 MNHEY and CDR2 SVGAGI come from the germline V gene. Comments on this clone: Its antigen is not identified.

The genes are TRBV6-5 and TRBJ2-7; maybe TRBD2 (5 bases). The specimen was peripheral blood, collected on day 0 of AZD1222 vaccination. This clonotype originated in an adult in good health. CDR3 in DNA: TGTGCCAGCAGTTACTCGAACGGGGCCTACGAGCAGTACTTC. Encoded protein: CASSYSNGAYEQYF.